These 27 T cell receptor beta chains were all obtained from the same sample, sequenced in a study of regulatory T cells in long-lasting Graves disease. The time point was: persistent/refractory GD, antithyroid drugs over 5 years with positive TRAb. The TCR library was prepared using RNA isolated from PBMCs. Arm-PCR of CDR3 regions with iRepertoire HTBI primers generated TCR beta libraries. TCRdb passed the multiplex PCR reads through MiXCR, listing each CDR3 protein once. Here the sample spans 350,000 to 450,000 distinct CDR3 sequences, less than 25% being singletons. Here the sequenced sample was peripheral blood mononuclear cells (PBMCs), taken when the disease was refractory, from a patient treated with antithyroid drugs. The receptors were gathered from a female donor with Graves disease.

Many counts were recorded for this clonotype. The chain links TRBV19 to TRBJ2-7, with unresolved D. CDR1 and CDR2 from the germline V gene are LNHDA and SQIVND (reference sequence). This CDR3 region has 13 residues. V lost 3 bases and J lost 0, with 6 bases in between. The CDR3 DNA reads as TGTGCCAGTAGTATTGGTACCTCCTACGAGCAGTACTTC. This sequence encodes CASSIGTSYEQYF.

The rearrangement joins TRBV20-1 to TRBJ2-1; D uncertain. The CDR3 runs 11 residues. From germline, CDR1 is DFQATT and CDR2 SNEGSKA (reference sequence). Trimming stripped 3 bases from V and 8 bases from J, with 8 bases between. The CDR3 is CSASGLDEQFF. The DNA for the CDR3 is TGCAGTGCTAGTGGGCTAGATGAGCAGTTCTTC.

The chain joins TRBV30 to TRBJ2-7; possibly TRBD1 for D (6 bases). The CDR3 runs to 13 residues. Germline CDR1 and CDR2: GTSNPN and SVGIG (reference sequence). Trimming removed 2 bases from V and 7 bases from J, with 15 bases in between. CDR3 residues: CAWSNRVAGEQYF. In DNA form, the CDR3 reads TGTGCCTGGAGTAACAGGGTTGCGGGTGAGCAGTACTTC.

The rearrangement links TRBV2 to TRBJ1-4; no definite D call. The CDR3 runs 15 residues. V was clipped by 5 bases and J by 3 bases, with 13 bases between them. Germline-derived CDR1 and CDR2 are SNHLY and FYNNEI. The DNA of the CDR3 is TGTGCCAGCAGTAGGCGGCAGCCACCTAATGAAAAACTGTTTTTT. Protein product: CASSRRQPPNEKLFF.

In its sample, this clonotype was seen many times. The CDR3 loop reads CASSGSDTYEQYF. The CDR3 coding sequence is TGTGCCAGCAGTGGCTCGGACACTTACGAGCAGTACTTC. The V call is TRBV28, the J call TRBJ2-7; D perhaps matches TRBD1 (5 bases). Germline V gene data show CDR1 as MDHEN and CDR2 as SYDVKM. This CDR3 has 13 amino acids. V was pared by 5 bases and J by 4 bases, with 12 bases between.

Written as DNA, the CDR3 is TGTGCCAGCAGTTTAAACAGGGGCTTACGTCTGTTCTTC. It specifies CASSLNRGLRLFF. J is TRBJ2-1 and V is TRBV12-3 or TRBV12-4; 7 bases line up with TRBD1. V dropped 2 bases and J dropped 15; count of bases not matched to a gene: 10. The CDR3 contains 13 residues.

This clonotype came up a few times. The V call is TRBV5-1, the J call TRBJ2-2; possible D gene TRBD2, 5 bases. V was trimmed by 4 bases and J by 4 bases, leaving 11 bases between them. The CDR3 runs to 14 residues. Germline V gene data show CDR1 as SGHRS and CDR2 as YFSETQ. In DNA form, the CDR3 reads TGCGCCAGCAGCAGCTCAGAGGGCACCGGGGAGCTGTTTTTT. This codes for CASSSSEGTGELFF. Using reference TRBV5-1 and TRBJ2-2 for the parts outside the CDR3, the full variable domain is KAGVTQTPRYLIKTRGQQVTLSCSPISGHRSVSWYQQTPGQGLQFLFEYFSETQRNKGNFPGRFSGRQFSNSRSEMNVSTLELGDSALYLCASSSSEGTGELFFGEGSRLTVL.

In its sample, this clonotype was seen many times. J is TRBJ1-2 and V is TRBV19, with TRBD1 matching 8 bases. With 10 bases clipped from V and 7 bases from J, the junction kept 8 bases outside the gene matches. The CDR3 extends over 12 amino acids. Per germline, CDR1 LNHDA and CDR2 SQIVND (reference sequence). The CDR3 region has the DNA TGTGCCACTCGGACAGGGTGGGGTGGCTACACCTTC. Its translation is CATRTGWGGYTF.

The chain uses TRBV6-2 or TRBV6-3 and TRBJ1-5; D might be TRBD1 (5 bases). V was trimmed by 0 bases and J by 7 bases, leaving 16 bases between them. This CDR3 spans 16 amino acids. Germline lookup yields CDR1 MNHEY and CDR2 SVGEGT. CDR3 coding DNA: TGTGCCAGCAGTTACTCGGGACCCAGTGGCCACCAGCCCCAGCATTTT. Translating it yields CASSYSGPSGHQPQHF.

This clonotype was observed many times. V and J are TRBV12-3 or TRBV12-4 and TRBJ1-4; possibly TRBD1 for D (5 bases). The CDR3 is 13 residues long. Trimming pared 3 bases from V and 7 bases from J, leaving 9 bases between. CDR3 sequence reads: CASSFRRGEKLFF. CDR3 bases: TGTGCCAGCAGTTTCAGAAGGGGTGAAAAACTGTTTTTT.

The sample holds many counts of this clonotype. The chain recombines TRBV27 with TRBJ1-5; possibly TRBD1 for D (5 bases). Trimming cost V 5 bases and J 5 bases, with 13 bases left between them. This CDR3 has 14 amino acids. Germline CDR1 is MNHEY and CDR2 is SMNVEV (reference sequence). The CDR3 nucleotides are TGTGCCAGCAGTCTCGGGACCGGTTATCAGCCCCAGCATTTT. Its translation: CASSLGTGYQPQHF.

This clonotype was found many times. The chain uses TRBV7-2 and TRBJ1-5; TRBD1 might be the D (6 bases). The germline gives CDR1 SGHTA, CDR2 FQGNSA. CDR3 length: 15 residues. The V and J ends lost 3 bases and 7 bases respectively, with 16 bases between them. The CDR3, as DNA: TGTGCCAGCAGCTTCGGCAGGGGCTCATACCAGCCCCAGCATTTT. This encodes CASSFGRGSYQPQHF.

This clonotype occurred once. The chain carries TRBV3-1 and TRBJ2-1; D is ambiguous. The CDR3 sequence is 13 residues long. Germline values: CDR1 LGHDT, CDR2 YNNKEL (reference sequence). Trimming cost V 4 bases and J 6 bases, with 10 bases left between them. The CDR3 sequence is CASSPVPGNEQFF. The CDR3 bases are TGTGCCAGCAGCCCGGTACCGGGCAATGAGCAGTTCTTC.

This clonotype was seen a handful of times. The chain links TRBV29-1 to TRBJ2-7; a possible D gene is TRBD2 (5 bases). Trimming stripped 7 bases from V and 3 bases from J, with 16 bases between. In germline, CDR1 is SQVTM, CDR2 ANQGSEA. The CDR3 has 13 amino acids. The CDR3 is CSALFSVHYEQYF. The CDR3 coding sequence is TGCAGCGCCCTATTTAGCGTTCACTACGAGCAGTACTTC.

Only a few counts were recorded for this clonotype. V and J are TRBV20-1 and TRBJ2-7, with 9 bases lining up with TRBD2. This CDR3 is 13 amino acids long. Germline assignment: CDR1 DFQATT and CDR2 SNEGSKA (reference sequence). CDR3 protein: CRANPSGKNEQYF. The CDR3 coding sequence is TGCAGGGCCAACCCTAGCGGGAAAAACGAGCAGTACTTC.

The rearrangement links TRBV30 to TRBJ1-2; D perhaps matches TRBD1 (5 bases). Germline CDR1 and CDR2: GTSNPN and SVGIG (reference sequence). The germline V and J ends were trimmed by 5 bases and 5 bases, with 9 bases remaining between them. This CDR3 has 11 amino acids. CDR3 in DNA: TGTGCCTGGGGACAAGTTTATGGCTACACCTTC. Translated, it gives CAWGQVYGYTF.

In the case of this clonotype: Mismatch with germline at one junction end may stem from a read error. The chain links TRBV19 to TRBJ2-7; TRBD2 aligns across 10 bases. Germline V gene lookup returns CDR1 LNHDA and CDR2 SQIVND (reference sequence). The CDR3 covers 14 residues. In DNA, the CDR3 is TGTGCCAGTAGAATAGCGGGAGGTGTCGACGAGCAGTACTTC. The encoded protein is CASRIAGGVDEQYF.

V usage is TRBV29-1 and J usage is TRBJ1-3; possible D gene TRBD1, 5 bases. The CDR3 covers 15 residues. V was pared by 4 bases and J by 0 bases, with 13 bases between. Germline CDR1 SQVTM, CDR2 ANQGSEA. The CDR3 reads CSVGGQGGSGNTIYF. The CDR3 DNA reads TGCAGCGTTGGCGGACAAGGAGGCTCTGGAAACACCATATATTTT. The variable domain in full, with the rest retrieved from reference TRBV29-1 and TRBJ1-3, is SAVISQKPSRDICQRGTSLTIQCQVDSQVTMMFWYRQQPGQSLTLIATANQGSEATYESGFVIDKFPISRPNLTFSTLTVSNMSPEDSSIYLCSVGGQGGSGNTIYFGEGSWLTVV.

The gene calls are TRBV7-2 and TRBJ2-7, with 13 bases lining up with TRBD2. The CDR3 is made up of 16 amino acids. Germline V lookup: CDR1 SGHTA, CDR2 FQGNSA. V lost 5 bases to trimming and J lost 2 bases; unmatched junction nucleotides: 6. CDR3 in amino acids: CASSQHGTSGAYEQYF. The CDR3 nucleotides read TGTGCCAGCAGCCAACACGGGACTAGCGGGGCCTACGAGCAGTACTTC.

This clonotype was observed many times. In DNA form, the CDR3 reads TGTGCCTCCTCTGGCAACTATGGCTACACCTTC. Translation: CASSGNYGYTF. The chain combines TRBV30 with TRBJ1-2; D gene ambiguous. Looked up from germline, CDR1 is GTSNPN and CDR2 is SVGIG (reference sequence). V dropped 7 bases and J dropped 2 bases, with 8 bases sitting between them. This CDR3 is 11 amino acids long.

This clonotype has a count of ten or more. J is TRBJ2-6 and V is TRBV12-3 or TRBV12-4; D may be TRBD1 (6 bases). The CDR3 spans 18 residues. Deletions cut 2 bases from V and 0 bases from J, with 14 bases between. This CDR3 reads CASSLWGPLRSGANVLTF. CDR3 DNA: TGTGCCAGCAGTTTATGGGGGCCATTACGCTCTGGGGCCAACGTCCTGACTTTC.

This clonotype was observed a few times. The V gene is TRBV18, the J gene TRBJ2-5, with D perhaps TRBD1 (6 bases). V was clipped by 3 bases and J by 4 bases, with 15 bases between them. Germline V gene lookup returns CDR1 KGHSH and CDR2 LQKENI. This CDR3 is built from 15 residues. The CDR3 loop reads CASSPATTGRETQYF. The CDR3 region has the DNA TGTGCCAGCTCACCGGCTACGACAGGTCGAGAGACCCAGTACTTC.

As regards this clonotype: The likely explanation is a read error, given a far larger clone one base away. The gene calls are TRBV7-2 and TRBJ2-5; D is uncertain. This CDR3 is 13 amino acids long. Germline CDR1 is SGHTA and CDR2 is FQGNSA. CDR3 DNA sequence: TGTGTCAGCAGCCCGGGCTTTCGGGAGACCCAGTACTTC. It codes for CVSSPGFRETQYF.

This clonotype showed up many times. The gene calls are TRBV30 and TRBJ1-2; D not certain. Germline assignment: CDR1 GTSNPN and CDR2 SVGIG (reference sequence). Trimming took 3 bases from V and 7 from J, leaving 6 bases between them. This CDR3 is built from 10 residues. The CDR3 is CAWRTSGYTF. DNA for the CDR3: TGTGCCTGGAGGACAAGTGGCTACACCTTC.

This clonotype was found a few times. The rearrangement links TRBV2 to TRBJ2-2; either TRBD1 or TRBD2 may supply D (5 bases each). V lost 6 bases and J lost 2, with 13 bases in between. There are 15 residues in the CDR3. Germline CDR1 reads SNHLY; CDR2 reads FYNNEI. In DNA, the CDR3 is TGTGCCAGCAGCTTGGGGACGGAAAACACCGGGGAGCTGTTTTTT. This translates into CASSLGTENTGELFF.

V is TRBV7-2 and J is TRBJ2-5; a weak D match, TRBD2 (6 bases). The CDR3 sequence is 16 residues long. Trimming shortened V by 6 bases and J by 4 bases, and 21 bases separated the two germline ends. Germline values: CDR1 SGHTA, CDR2 FQGNSA. CDR3 nucleotide sequence: TGTGCCAGCAGTCACCCAAGGGCGGGAATAGGAGAGACCCAGTACTTC. This gives the protein CASSHPRAGIGETQYF.

This clonotype has just a few counts. The chain has TRBV27 and TRBJ2-7; 8 bases agree with TRBD2. CDR1 is MNHEY, CDR2 SMNVEV, per germline (reference sequence). This CDR3 comprises 17 residues. V lost 5 bases and J lost 5; bases outside the gene matches: 17. CDR3 DNA: TGTGCCAGCAGTCTCACCACAACTAGCGGCCCCCGCGACGAGCAGTACTTC. Amino acid sequence: CASSLTTTSGPRDEQYF.